Presented here are 12 T cell receptor beta chains from one specimen sequenced in a study of CD8+ T cells in alopecia areata. Treatment in this sample: oral pan-JAK inhibitor, 5-10 mg twice daily. It was cDNA, reverse transcribed from extracted RNA, that served as the sequencing template. Produced via immunoSEQ multiplex PCR; TCRdb's table is partial and in-frame only. The repertoire has 180,000 or so clones, about 47% of them found once; the top ten carry roughly a tenth. The sample in question was CD8+ T cells sorted from blood, obtained around week 54, from a patient treated with tofacitinib. Source of these receptors: a human donor with alopecia areata.

This clone came up a few times. The rearrangement uses TRBV19 and TRBJ1-1, with a tentative D call TRBD1 (5 bases). Germline CDR1 LNHDA, CDR2 SQIVND (reference sequence). CDR3 size: 13 residues. Trimming cost V 9 bases and J 4 bases, with 15 bases left between them. This CDR3 is CASRNAGGTEAFF. CDR3 DNA sequence: TGTGCCAGCAGGAACGCTGGGGGCACTGAAGCTTTCTTT.

This chain links TRBV23-1 with TRBJ2-3; D is unclear. TRBV23-1 is designated an ORF whose function remains uncertain. V shed 6 bases and J shed 1 base, with 8 bases lying between them. CDR3 size: 13 residues. CDR3 sequence reads: CASRRPCTDTQYF. The CDR3 DNA reads as TGCGCCAGCAGACGGCCGTGCACAGATACGCAGTATTTT.

This chain connects TRBV9 to TRBJ2-3; D is unclear. The CDR3 covers 13 residues. Looked up from germline, CDR1 is SGDLS and CDR2 is YYNGEE. Trimming removed 0 bases from V and 0 bases from J, with 2 bases in between. The CDR3 region is CASSVDSTDTQYF. The CDR3 nucleotides are TGTGCCAGCAGCGTAGACAGCACAGATACGCAGTATTTT.

V gene TRBV9 combines with J gene TRBJ1-2, with a possible D match to TRBD1 (5 bases). The CDR3 covers 14 residues. Deletions cut 0 bases from V and 4 bases from J, with 10 bases between. Germline CDR1 and CDR2: SGDLS and YYNGEE. The CDR3 sequence is CASSVGGDGYGYTF. CDR3 bases: TGTGCCAGCAGCGTAGGGGGGGACGGCTATGGCTACACCTTC.

This sequence joins TRBV9 and TRBJ2-1, with D tentatively TRBD2 (6 bases). CDR1 and CDR2 (germline): SGDLS, YYNGEE. The CDR3 has 15 amino acids. V lost 7 bases and J 7 bases, leaving 21 bases between the germline ends. The DNA for the CDR3 is TGTGCCAGCGACTCCGGGACTTCCTCTGAGAATGAGCAGTTCTTC. Protein: CASDSGTSSENEQFF.

This clone has just a few counts. V is TRBV7-9 and J is TRBJ2-7, with 10 bases fitting TRBD1. CDR1 and CDR2 (germline): SEHNR, FQNEAQ (reference sequence). CDR3 size: 15 residues. Trimming removed 5 bases from V and 4 bases from J; junction bases left unmatched: 8. CDR3 amino acids: CASSPKTGGWYEQYF. In DNA form, the CDR3 reads TGTGCCAGCAGCCCTAAGACAGGGGGCTGGTACGAGCAGTACTTC.

This clone was seen more than once but under ten times. The chain links TRBV6-6 to TRBJ2-5; D uncertain. This CDR3 has 12 residues. Germline values: CDR1 MNHNY, CDR2 SVGAGI (reference sequence). V lost 6 bases, J lost 0 bases, and 5 bases lay in between. CDR3 sequence: CASSPNQETQYF. CDR3 bases: TGTGCCAGCAGCCCAAACCAAGAGACCCAGTACTTC.

This clone was seen only a few times. V gene TRBV4-3 combines with J gene TRBJ2-5; D unclear. V lost 0 bases to trimming and J lost 5 bases, with 13 bases between them. This CDR3 is 15 amino acids long. The germline V gene has CDR1 LGHNA and CDR2 YSLEER. CDR3 sequence (DNA): TGCGCCAGCAGCCAAGATCAATGGCGTTTGGAGACCCAGTACTTC. This translates into CASSQDQWRLETQYF.

The chain recombines TRBV27 with TRBJ1-2; D may be TRBD1 (6 bases). The V end lost 3 bases, the J end lost 2 bases, and 10 bases lay between the germline ends. This CDR3 comprises 14 residues. From germline, CDR1 is MNHEY and CDR2 SMNVEV (reference sequence). CDR3 region: CASSLAGTNYGYTF. In nucleotides, the CDR3 is TGTGCCAGCAGTTTGGCCGGGACAAACTATGGCTACACCTTC.

V and J are TRBV5-6 and TRBJ2-3; no clear D. Per the germline V gene, CDR1 is SGHDT and CDR2 is YYEEEE. The CDR3 contains 12 residues. V lost 1 base to trimming and J lost 3 bases, with 3 bases between them. The CDR3, as DNA: TGTGCCAGCAGCTTGCAAACAGATACGCAGTATTTT. Translated: CASSLQTDTQYF.

With respect to this clone: The identical CDR3 is also encoded by other nucleotide sequences in the sample. The chain links TRBV27 to TRBJ1-5; D is possibly TRBD1 (6 bases). The CDR3 extends over 14 amino acids. Between the trimmed V and J ends, which lost 4 bases and 7 bases, there was a span of 14 bases. Germline CDR1 reads MNHEY; CDR2 reads SMNVEV (reference sequence). CDR3 DNA sequence: TGTGCCAGCAGTTCCACAGGGTCGGGACAGCCCCAGCATTTT. As protein: CASSSTGSGQPQHF.

This clone was detected a few times. This chain joins TRBV7-9 and TRBJ2-2, with D unclear. The CDR3 sequence is 13 residues long. From germline, CDR1 is SEHNR and CDR2 FQNEAQ (reference sequence). V lost 1 base to trimming and J lost 4 bases, with 4 bases between them. The CDR3 bases are TGTGCCAGCAGCTTAGACACCACCGGGGAGCTGTTTTTT. Protein sequence: CASSLDTTGELFF.